A single T cell receptor beta chain is shown here with its context. The antigen is not known. This CDR3 region has 14 residues. In germline, CDR1 is SGHRS, CDR2 YFSETQ. This record belongs to a study of cytomegalovirus exposure and HLA in healthy donors. Study-wide results and limits: The study labeled 180 or so TCR beta chains cytomegalovirus-associated. Cytomegalovirus status was reportedly diagnosed by the classifier with high specificity and sensitivity. TCR beta V- and J-gene trimming, according to a later analysis, was linked to a missense DCLRE1C variant. Later, TCR association rates were found to vary by HLA locus, highest for DRB1 and lowest for HLA-C.

Primers for the PCR totalled 60 Vbeta and 13 Jbeta. The protocol was immunoSEQ multiplex PCR, while the TCRdb copy is restricted to in-frame clones and leaves out a portion. The sample records 150,000 to 200,000 clones, roughly 77% being singletons. This TCR was sampled from a woman aged 45-65 years in good health and CMV-seronegative. The sequenced sample consisted of PBMCs. V and J are TRBV5-1 and TRBJ2-5; TRBD2 matches at 9 bases. The end of the DNA is better explained by TRBJ2-7, so the J call may be wrong. CDR3 DNA: TGCGCCAGCAGCTTCCCTAGCGGGGACCACGAGCAGTACTTC. Translating it yields CASSFPSGDHEQYF.